The 25 T cell receptor beta chains below all came from one sample that was sequenced in a study of blood T cell repertoires in COVID-19. This table comes from immunoSEQ multiplex PCR, and its TCRdb copy is limited to in-frame clones, with some not included. Seen here are roughly 37,000 clones, about 80% observed once, and the top ten hold 1.5% to 2%. Material: peripheral blood. These receptors were obtained from a man between 60 and 75 years old with active COVID-19.

The chain joins TRBV5-8 to TRBJ1-1; D remains unclear. The CDR3 consists of 13 residues. Germline V gives CDR1 SGHTS, CDR2 YDEGEE. The germline V and J ends were trimmed by 1 base and 1 base, with 5 bases remaining between them. The CDR3 region is CASSLYPNTEAFF. In nucleotides, the CDR3 is TGTGCCAGCAGCTTGTATCCGAACACTGAAGCTTTCTTT.

V is TRBV27 and J is TRBJ2-7; D is perhaps TRBD2 (6 bases). The CDR3 consists of 14 residues. The V end lost 8 bases, the J end lost 1 base, and 15 bases lay between the germline ends. Germline V lookup: CDR1 MNHEY, CDR2 SMNVEV (reference sequence). The DNA of the CDR3 is TGTGCCAGCTCTCTCGGGGGTCTTTCCTACGAGCAGTACTTC. It encodes CASSLGGLSYEQYF.

Worth noting for this clone: The DNA is left out, because the CDR3 cannot be placed on it with certainty; the CDR3 is given as TCRdb lists it. Here the CDR3 reads CASSPGLSGQYF. V is TRBV5-5 and J is TRBJ2-7; the table's D call of TRBD2 was not tested on the DNA. Germline V gives CDR1 SGHKS, CDR2 YYEKEE (reference sequence). Ends included, the CDR3 has 12 residues.

Relative to its sample, this clone is medium-sized. The V and J genes are TRBV11-2 and TRBJ2-1; D is possibly TRBD2 (5 bases). The CDR3 consists of 12 residues. With 5 bases removed from V and 10 bases from J, the gap between germline ends came to 12 bases. Germline V lookup: CDR1 SGHAT, CDR2 FQNNGV. The CDR3 is CASSRWVAEQFF. In nucleotides, the CDR3 is TGTGCCAGCAGCCGCTGGGTAGCGGAGCAGTTCTTC.

The chain couples TRBV3-1 (or the pseudogene TRBV3-2) to TRBJ2-1, with 8 positions matching TRBD2. Trimming cost V 5 bases and J 4 bases; bases outside gene matches: 10. The CDR3 has 16 residues. Germline loops: CDR1 LGHDT, CDR2 YNNKEL (reference sequence). CDR3: CASSSVGAGVYNEQFF. In nucleotides, the CDR3 is TGTGCCAGCAGCTCGGTGGGAGCGGGGGTTTACAATGAGCAGTTCTTC.

This clone was counted only a few times. The chain is built from TRBV4-1 and TRBJ1-6; D call uncertain. The V end was cut by 1 base, the J end by 6 bases, with 22 bases between. The germline CDR1 and CDR2 sequences are MGHRA and YSYEKL. The CDR3 runs 19 residues. DNA of the CDR3: TGCGCCAGCAGCCAAGTCGACATGGGCTTGGTTGGGCCTAATTCACCCCTCCACTTT. Its translation is CASSQVDMGLVGPNSPLHF.

The chain is built from TRBV6-6 and TRBJ1-5; no definite D call. Germline values: CDR1 MNHNY, CDR2 SVGAGI (reference sequence). Between the trimmed V and J ends, which lost 2 bases and 5 bases, there was a span of 7 bases. This CDR3 comprises 13 residues. This chain's CDR3 is CASSYGHDQPQHF. The CDR3 DNA reads TGTGCCAGCAGTTACGGGCATGATCAGCCCCAGCATTTT.

This clone was detected only once. The rearrangement joins TRBV7-2 to TRBJ1-2; unclear D gene. CDR1 is SGHTA and CDR2 is FQGNSA in the germline V gene. V was pared by 3 bases and J by 4 bases, with 6 bases between. CDR3 length: 12 amino acids. The CDR3 DNA sequence: TGTGCCAGCAGCTTTGATAGCTATGGCTACACCTTC. Protein product: CASSFDSYGYTF.

This clone was seen only once. This chain links TRBV28 with TRBJ1-2; no firm D call. V lost 0 bases, J lost 1 base, and 9 bases lay in between. Germline CDR1 is MDHEN and CDR2 is SYDVKM. The CDR3 runs to 15 residues. CDR3 in DNA: TGTGCCAGCAGTTTATGGGTAACGAGTAACTATGGCTACACCTTC. Encoded protein: CASSLWVTSNYGYTF.

The chain couples TRBV6-2 or TRBV6-3 to TRBJ1-5, with D possibly TRBD1 on 6 matching bases. V lost 3 bases and J 1 base, leaving 22 bases between the germline ends. CDR1 and CDR2 from the germline V gene are MNHEY and SVGEGT. The CDR3 contains 19 residues. The chain's CDR3 is CASSYTMKLGTTSNQPQHF. The CDR3 DNA sequence: TGTGCCAGCAGTTATACTATGAAGTTAGGGACAACAAGCAATCAGCCCCAGCATTTT.

The chain recombines TRBV7-9 with TRBJ1-1; TRBD1 matches at 7 bases. This CDR3 is built from 16 residues. Trimming at V came to 1 base and at J to 4 bases, leaving 9 bases not matched to a gene. In germline, CDR1 is SEHNR, CDR2 FQNEAQ (reference sequence). This chain's CDR3 is CASSLGSTGMRTEAFF. CDR3 sequence (DNA): TGTGCCAGCAGCTTAGGATCGACAGGGATGCGCACTGAAGCTTTCTTT.

CDR3: CASSLWTRNTEAFF. The CDR3 DNA is TGTGCCAGCAGCTTATGGACAAGGAACACTGAAGCTTTCTTT. The chain carries TRBV13 and TRBJ1-1; possibly TRBD1 for D (5 bases). This CDR3 region has 14 residues. V lost 2 bases to trimming and J lost 1 base, with 8 bases between them. Germline V CDR1 and CDR2: PRHDT, FYEKMQ (reference sequence).

The rearrangement links TRBV5-3 to TRBJ1-2, with 7 bases fitting TRBD1. TRBV5-3 is sorted into the ORF group, with uncertain function. Losses at the gene ends were 4 bases for V and 5 bases for J; bases not matched to a gene: 11. CDR3 length: 15 residues. In DNA, the CDR3 is TGTGCCAGAAGCACTAGGGGGCCGGCTCAATATGGCTACACCTTC. This translates into CARSTRGPAQYGYTF.

The V gene is TRBV30, the J gene TRBJ1-6, with D perhaps matching TRBD1 (5 bases). The CDR3 has 14 amino acids. Germline V gives CDR1 GTSNPN, CDR2 SVGIG (reference sequence). V lost 2 bases to trimming and J lost 1 base, with 6 bases between them. DNA of the CDR3: TGTGCCTGGAGTCCAGGGTCCTATAATTCACCCCTCCACTTT. Its translation is CAWSPGSYNSPLHF.

Points on this clone: Germline and junction disagree at one end, which may indicate a read error. The rearrangement uses TRBV13 and TRBJ1-1; D is possibly TRBD1 (5 bases). The CDR3 has 14 residues. Germline CDR1 PRHDT, CDR2 FYEKMQ (reference sequence). CDR3 region: CASSIGHLNTEAFF. The CDR3 DNA is TGTGCCAGCAGCATAGGACATTTGAACACTGAAGCTTTCTTT.

This rearrangement joins TRBV5-4 to TRBJ2-1; 8 bases fit TRBD1. The CDR3 sequence is 14 residues long. Trimming at V came to 4 bases and at J to 6 bases, leaving 6 bases not matched to a gene. CDR1 is SGHNT and CDR2 is YYREEE in the germline V gene (reference sequence). The CDR3 loop is CASSHTGGVNEQFF. CDR3 nucleotides: TGTGCCAGCAGCCATACAGGGGGTGTCAATGAGCAGTTCTTC.

This clone was detected a few times. The chain uses TRBV30 and TRBJ1-6; D might be TRBD1 (5 bases). Germline loops: CDR1 GTSNPN, CDR2 SVGIG (reference sequence). The CDR3 has 14 residues. Trimming removed 3 bases from V and 6 bases from J, with 12 bases in between. The CDR3 sequence is CAWSALGGNSPLHF. CDR3 bases: TGTGCCTGGAGCGCCTTGGGGGGTAATTCACCCCTCCACTTT. The full variable domain, rest sourced from reference TRBV30 and TRBJ1-6, is SQTIHQWPATLVQPVGSPLSLECTVEGTSNPNLYWYRQAAGRGLQLLFYSVGIGQISSEVPQNLSASRPQDRQFILSSKKLLLSDSGFYLCAWSALGGNSPLHFGNGTRLTVT.

The chain employs TRBV14 and TRBJ2-3; D remains ambiguous. The CDR3 is 16 amino acids. Germline assignment: CDR1 SGHDN and CDR2 FVKESK. V lost 1 base to trimming and J lost 2 bases, with 13 bases between them. This CDR3 reads CASSQVVGPHTDTQYF. The CDR3 region has the DNA TGTGCCAGCAGCCAAGTCGTTGGGCCCCACACAGATACGCAGTATTTT.

The chain joins TRBV5-5 to TRBJ2-1; 8 nucleotides agree with TRBD2. From germline, CDR1 is SGHKS and CDR2 YYEKEE (reference sequence). V was clipped by 2 bases and J by 7 bases; unmatched bases: 8. CDR3 length: 15 amino acids. CDR3 in DNA: TGTGCCAGCAGCTTATTCGGGGGGGCGAGTAATGAGCAGTTCTTC. Translated: CASSLFGGASNEQFF.

The CDR3 loop reads CAISPGTGGQNQPQHF. CDR3 bases: TGTGCCATCAGCCCCGGGACAGGGGGCCAGAATCAGCCCCAGCATTTT. The chain uses TRBV10-3 and TRBJ1-5, with 12 nucleotides matching TRBD1. V lost 6 bases, J lost 4 bases, and 7 bases stayed unmatched. This CDR3 region has 16 residues. Germline V gene sequence: CDR1 ENHRY, CDR2 SYGVKD.

The chain combines TRBV6-5 with TRBJ1-1; TRBD1 matches at 7 bases. CDR1 is MNHEY, CDR2 SVGAGI, per germline. After removal of 6 bases from V and 0 bases from J, the junction contained 4 bases not matched to a gene. The CDR3 extends over 14 amino acids. The CDR3 sequence: CASRTTGMNTEAFF. The CDR3 DNA reads as TGTGCCAGCAGAACGACAGGGATGAACACTGAAGCTTTCTTT.

This clone has just a few counts. The chain recombines TRBV5-1 with TRBJ2-2, with TRBD2 identical over 9 bases. Germline V gene data show CDR1 as SGHRS and CDR2 as YFSETQ. J lost 4 bases, V lost 0 bases, and 4 bases had no gene match. This CDR3 has 16 amino acids. The CDR3 region is CASSLVAGDPTGELFF. In DNA form, the CDR3 reads TGCGCCAGCAGCTTGGTAGCGGGAGACCCCACCGGGGAGCTGTTTTTT.

This clone was seen a handful of times. The chain couples TRBV5-6 to TRBJ1-6; perhaps TRBD1 as D (6 bases). V lost 1 base and J lost 6, with 17 bases in between. CDR1 SGHDT and CDR2 YYEEEE come from the germline V gene. The CDR3 extends over 17 amino acids. The CDR3, as DNA: TGTGCCAGCAGCTTGAGCCAGGGGACCGCACCTAATTCACCCCTCCACTTT. Translated, it gives CASSLSQGTAPNSPLHF.

The rearrangement joins TRBV6-6 to TRBJ2-7; D is uncertain. The CDR3 totals 12 residues. Germline assignment: CDR1 MNHNY and CDR2 SVGAGI (reference sequence). V lost 4 bases to trimming and J lost 0 bases, with 4 bases between them. The CDR3 sequence is CASSSVSYEQYF. CDR3 nucleotide sequence: TGTGCCAGCAGTTCCGTCTCCTACGAGCAGTACTTC.

CDR3 bases: TGTGCCAGCAACGACAGGGGGCGCGAAAAGAACACTGAAGCTTTCTTT. It encodes CASNDRGREKNTEAFF. The chain has TRBV2 and TRBJ1-1, with 10 positions matching TRBD1. The germline V gene has CDR1 SNHLY and CDR2 FYNNEI. The CDR3 has 16 residues. J lost 1 base, V lost 7 bases, and 9 bases had no gene match.